The entry below gives a single TCR beta chain sequence along with its context. The J segment lost 4 bases and the V segment lost 6 bases, leaving 14 bases of the junction unmatched. CDR1 and CDR2 from the germline V gene are SEHNR and FQNEAQ (reference sequence). The CDR3 length is 17 residues. This sample was included in a study of blood T cell repertoires in COVID-19. Libraries were prepared by immunoSEQ multiplex PCR; TCRdb keeps only in-frame clonotypes and omits some of them. This sample has some 330,000 clones, with 86% found just once. The sample was PBMCs or T cells enriched from blood (not recorded which). V is TRBV7-9 and J is TRBJ2-3, with TRBD1 identical over 9 bases. The sequence came from a man aged 30-40 years who had recovered from COVID-19. CDR3 sequence reads: CASSLTAGQGSPDTQYF. CDR3 in DNA: TGTGCCAGCAGTCTCACGGCGGGACAGGGAAGCCCAGATACGCAGTATTTT.